Listed below are T cell receptor beta chains from one sample, sequenced in a study of blood T cell repertoires in COVID-19. Measured with immunoSEQ multiplex PCR; TCRdb has only the in-frame clones, and not every one. The data show tens of thousands of clones, with about 86% seen just once and around 4% held by the top ten. Source material: peripheral blood. The receptor set was obtained from a man in his fifties or sixties with acute or convalescent COVID-19. Both conserved end residues are part of each CDR3. The D gene is left open where the match is weak. Part of the rows lack a size; the others show once, few, many or a class for expanded clones.

CDR3aa	CDR3nt	v_gene	j_gene	d_gene	abundance
CATSRAGQGALRHNSPLHF	TGTGCCACCAGCAGAGCTGGACAGGGGGCTTTACGCCATAATTCACCCCTCCACTTT	TRBV15	TRBJ1-6	TRBD1	-
CASSLDGTGLTGELFF	TGCGCCAGCAGCTTAGACGGGACAGGCCTCACCGGGGAGCTGTTTTTT	TRBV5-1	TRBJ2-2	TRBD1	-
CASSLGSGQLNLEYF	TGTGCCAGCAGTTTGGGATCGGGACAGCTAAACTTGGAGTATTTT	TRBV28	TRBJ2-3	TRBD1	-
CASSLEGGFYEQYF	TGTGCCAGCAGCTTGGAAGGGGGATTCTACGAGCAGTACTTC	TRBV5-6	TRBJ2-7	-	-
CASSELGGAGGGELFF	TGTGCCAGCAGTGAATTAGGGGGGGCCGGCGGCGGGGAGCTGTTTTTT	TRBV25-1	TRBJ2-2	-	-
CASSSPRSGALTYEQYF	TGTGCCAGCAGCTCACCGCGATCAGGCGCCCTCACCTACGAGCAGTACTTC	TRBV7-2	TRBJ2-7	-	-
CASSLAGANEQFF	TGTGCCAGCAGTTTAGCGGGAGCCAATGAGCAGTTCTTC	TRBV28	TRBJ2-1	TRBD2	-
CASSPSLSPGSLGETQYF	TGTGCCAGCAGCCCGAGTCTTAGTCCAGGGTCTCTTGGGGAGACCCAGTACTTC	TRBV11-2	TRBJ2-5	-	-
CASITRNEQFF	TGTGCCAGTATTACTCGGAATGAGCAGTTCTTC	TRBV7-9	TRBJ2-1	-	-
CASRTGLDTEAFF	TGCGCCAGCCGTACAGGGTTGGACACTGAAGCTTTCTTT	TRBV5-1	TRBJ1-1	-	-
CASSAQGQAYEQYF	TGTGCCAGCAGCGCCCAGGGACAGGCCTACGAGCAGTACTTC	TRBV5-4	TRBJ2-7	TRBD1	-
CAWSAGLDTQYF	TGTGCCTGGAGTGCGGGATTGGATACGCAGTATTTT	TRBV30	TRBJ2-3	-	few
CASSHRSLAGDLQETQYF	TGCGCCAGCAGCCACAGATCACTAGCCGGGGACTTACAAGAGACCCAGTACTTC	TRBV4-1	TRBJ2-5	-	-
CASSSRNYGYTF	TGTGCCAGCAGTTCACGGAACTATGGCTACACCTTC	TRBV12-3/TRBV12-4	TRBJ1-2	-	-
CASSGDYRETQYF	TGTGCCAGCAGCGGGGACTACCGGGAGACCCAGTACTTC	TRBV2	TRBJ2-5	TRBD2	once
CATGTGFGYTF	TGTGCCACCGGGACAGGTTTTGGCTACACCTTC	TRBV6-5	TRBJ1-2	TRBD1	-
CASTTGTSGSSYEQYF	TGTGCCAGCACCACCGGGACTAGCGGGAGCTCCTACGAGCAGTACTTC	TRBV7-8	TRBJ2-7	TRBD2	-
CASSFLTRAGDNYNEQFF	TGTGCCAGCAGCTTTTTGACTCGAGCGGGAGATAATTACAATGAGCAGTTCTTC	TRBV7-6	TRBJ2-1	TRBD2	-
CASSQASQGKLFF	TGTGCCAGCAGCCAGGCCTCACAGGGGAAACTGTTTTTT	TRBV3-1/TRBV3-2	TRBJ1-4	TRBD1	-
CASSRRDWGTEAFF	TGTGCCAGTAGCCGCCGGGACTGGGGGACTGAAGCTTTCTTT	TRBV19	TRBJ1-1	-	-
CASTFLAGTYEQYF	TGTGCCAGCACTTTTCTAGCGGGGACATACGAGCAGTACTTC	TRBV2	TRBJ2-7	TRBD2	-
CASSYPGTANQPQHF	TGTGCCAGCAGTTACCCCGGGACAGCGAATCAGCCCCAGCATTTT	TRBV6-6	TRBJ1-5	TRBD1	-